This entry lists 13 T cell receptor beta chains sequenced from one sample in a study of post-analysis software for immune sequencing data. Whole-study findings and limits: Five TRBV segments, including TRBV5-6, TRBV5-1 and TRBV20-1, were more frequent in patients than controls.

Sequencing libraries made from TCR beta cDNA carried unique molecular identifiers. TCRdb analysed the PCR reads with MiXCR anew, one entry per CDR3 protein. The profile shows about 540,000 distinct CDR3 sequences, approximately 31% of them singletons. These TCRs are of unknown antigen specificity. Sample: blood. These receptor sequences come from a girl under 18 with multiple sclerosis.

The chain has TRBV20-1 and TRBJ2-3; D is uncertain. V lost 1 base to trimming and J lost 6 bases, with 11 bases between them. This CDR3 is 13 amino acids long. The germline V gene encodes CDR1 DFQATT and CDR2 SNEGSKA (reference sequence). The CDR3 coding sequence is TGCAGTGCTAGAGGTCATATTGCCGATACGCAGTATTTT. It encodes CSARGHIADTQYF.

This chain links TRBV29-1 with TRBJ2-3; TRBD2 aligns across 10 bases. V gave up 3 bases and J gave up 2 bases; unmatched junction bases: 8. CDR3 size: 16 residues. In germline, CDR1 is SQVTM, CDR2 ANQGSEA. This chain's CDR3 is CSVEGSSGGHTDTQYF. In nucleotides, the CDR3 is TGCAGCGTTGAGGGGTCTAGCGGGGGCCACACAGATACGCAGTATTTT.

The chain joins TRBV3-1 to TRBJ2-3; D gene unclear. The germline CDR1 and CDR2 sequences are LGHDT and YNNKEL (reference sequence). The CDR3 runs to 16 residues. V lost 4 bases and J 7 bases, leaving 21 bases between the germline ends. Here the CDR3 reads CASSPCYGSAAHTQYF. The CDR3 DNA reads TGTGCCAGCAGCCCTTGCTATGGCTCGGCTGCGCATACGCAGTATTTT.

This chain connects TRBV7-9 to TRBJ2-1; no clear D. Germline CDR1 reads SEHNR; CDR2 reads FQNEAQ (reference sequence). The CDR3 is 15 residues long. Trimming shortened V by 0 bases and J by 5 bases, and 11 bases separated the two germline ends. CDR3 coding DNA: TGTGCCAGCAGCTTAGCGGTCGCAGAACACAATGAGCAGTTCTTC. This encodes CASSLAVAEHNEQFF.

The table lists this clonotype with a few counts. The chain combines TRBV12-3 or TRBV12-4 with TRBJ2-5; 10 nucleotides line up with TRBD2. The CDR3 totals 17 residues. V shed 6 bases and J 1 base; nucleotides not matched to a gene: 11. CDR3 nucleotide sequence: TGTGCCAGCAGCCGGAACCTAGCGGGGGCCAGCCAAGAGACCCAGTACTTC. It yields the protein CASSRNLAGASQETQYF.

The chain combines TRBV2 with TRBJ1-2, with no clear D. The CDR3 runs 13 residues. Germline CDR1 is SNHLY and CDR2 is FYNNEI. Deletions cut 2 bases from V and 4 bases from J, with 8 bases between. In nucleotides, the CDR3 is TGTGCCAGCAGTGAACGGCAGATCTATGGCTACACCTTC. Translation: CASSERQIYGYTF.

This clonotype was counted a few times. The DNA of the CDR3 is TGCAGTGACCTCACACAGGGGGCTTCCTACAATGAGCAGTTCTTC. Amino acid sequence: CSDLTQGASYNEQFF. This chain uses TRBV20-1 with TRBJ2-1, with 9 bases fitting TRBD1. CDR3 length: 15 amino acids. The V gene's germline CDR1 is DFQATT and CDR2 SNEGSKA (reference sequence). V gave up 7 bases and J gave up 1 base; unmatched junction bases: 8.

This clonotype was seen more than once but under ten times. The genes are TRBV5-1 and TRBJ1-2; D ambiguous. In germline, CDR1 is SGHRS, CDR2 YFSETQ. Trimming left V 0 bases short and J 11 bases short, with 14 bases between. The CDR3 runs 13 residues. This CDR3 is CASSLAFSYGYTF. As DNA, the CDR3 is TGCGCCAGCAGCTTGGCCTTCTCTTACGGGTACACCTTC. The full variable domain, completed using reference TRBV5-1 and TRBJ1-2, is KAGVTQTPRYLIKTRGQQVTLSCSPISGHRSVSWYQQTPGQGLQFLFEYFSETQRNKGNFPGRFSGRQFSNSRSEMNVSTLELGDSALYLCASSLAFSYGYTFGSGTRLTVV.

V is TRBV9 and J is TRBJ1-1; possible D gene TRBD1, 6 bases. Germline CDR1 SGDLS, CDR2 YYNGEE. CDR3 length: 16 amino acids. V lost 4 bases and J lost 0, with 16 bases in between. In nucleotides, the CDR3 is TGTGCCAGCAGCCAACAGGGATTCACCGTGAACACTGAAGCTTTCTTT. It codes for CASSQQGFTVNTEAFF.

Regarding this clonotype: One end of the junction varies from germline; a read error may be responsible. The CDR3, as DNA: TGTGCCAGCAGCTTAAACCTGGGACAGCCTAATGAAAAACGGTTTTTT. Protein sequence: CASSLNLGQPNEKRFF. This chain connects TRBV11-2 to TRBJ1-4, with 7 bases lining up with TRBD1. Germline V gene data show CDR1 as SGHAT and CDR2 as FQNNGV. The CDR3 runs to 16 residues.

The CDR3 DNA follows: TGTGCCAGCACCGCGCGACTCCTCACAGATACGCAGTATTTT. The encoded protein is CASTARLLTDTQYF. The chain combines TRBV6-6 with TRBJ2-3; D gene unclear. V dropped 7 bases and J dropped 2 bases, with 13 bases sitting between them. Looked up from germline, CDR1 is MNHNY and CDR2 is SVGAGI (reference sequence). There are 14 residues in the CDR3.

This clonotype was picked up a small number of times. This may be a read error: a much more frequent sequence differs by one nucleotide. The J gene is TRBJ2-6, the V gene TRBV29-1; no definite D call. CDR3 length equals 12 residues. V gave up 3 bases and J gave up 2 bases, with 2 bases separating them. The germline gives CDR1 SQVTM, CDR2 ANQGSEA. The CDR3 bases are TGCAGCGTTGACCCTGGGGCCAACGTCCTGACTTTC. Amino acids: CSVDPGANVLTF.

This clonotype was picked up a small number of times. The rearrangement uses TRBV7-6 and TRBJ2-3; perhaps TRBD1 as D (5 bases). CDR3 length: 15 residues. Germline CDR1 SGHVS, CDR2 FNYEAQ. V was pared by 5 bases and J by 2 bases, with 14 bases between. The CDR3 nucleotides are TGTGCCAGCAGCCTAATGACAGTGATCACAGATACGCAGTATTTT. This translates into CASSLMTVITDTQYF.